This is a list of T cell receptor beta chains from one sample in a study of blood T cells in healthy people across ages. TCRdb fed the 5' RACE reads into MiXCR, producing one record per CDR3 protein. The sample lists approximately 770,000 distinct CDR3 sequences, nearly 60% occurring once. Material: blood. Every receptor here comes from a man aged 25-45 years in good health. Each CDR3 is given with its conserved first and last residue. Each record gives: V gene, J gene, D gene, clone size, CDR3 protein, CDR3 DNA. A D gene is named only where the DNA matches it firmly. Clone size, where shown, is once, few, many, or a class for clones that have expanded.

v_call: TRBV3-1; j_call: TRBJ2-7; d_call: NA; clone_size: NA; cdr3_aa: CASSQGISSYEQYF; cdr3_nt: TGTGCCAGCAGCCAAGGTATTTCCTCCTACGAGCAGTACTTC
v_call: TRBV6-2/TRBV6-3; j_call: TRBJ2-7; d_call: NA; clone_size: NA; cdr3_aa: CASSYPDSNYEQYF; cdr3_nt: TGTGCCAGCAGTTACCCGGACAGTAACTACGAGCAGTACTTC
v_call: TRBV7-2; j_call: TRBJ2-7; d_call: NA; clone_size: NA; cdr3_aa: CASSPGMGGLEQYF; cdr3_nt: TGTGCCAGCAGCCCGGGGATGGGGGGTCTCGAGCAGTACTTC
v_call: TRBV4-3; j_call: TRBJ2-7; d_call: NA; clone_size: few; cdr3_aa: CASSQDYSGSYEQYF; cdr3_nt: TGCGCCAGCAGCCAAGATTACAGCGGGTCCTACGAGCAGTACTTC
v_call: TRBV20-1; j_call: TRBJ2-6; d_call: NA; clone_size: few; cdr3_aa: CSARTGGSGANVLTF; cdr3_nt: TGCAGTGCTAGAACCGGAGGCTCTGGGGCCAACGTCCTGACTTTC
v_call: TRBV7-9; j_call: TRBJ1-1; d_call: NA; clone_size: NA; cdr3_aa: CASSLVPGRWAHTEAFF; cdr3_nt: TGTGCCAGCAGCTTAGTCCCCGGGAGGTGGGCGCACACTGAAGCTTTCTTT
v_call: TRBV18; j_call: TRBJ1-1; d_call: NA; clone_size: NA; cdr3_aa: CASSWGQAPNTEAFF; cdr3_nt: TGTGCCAGCTCATGGGGACAAGCCCCTAACACTGAAGCTTTCTTT
v_call: TRBV7-7; j_call: TRBJ2-5; d_call: TRBD1; clone_size: many; cdr3_aa: CASSLNRGQETQYF; cdr3_nt: TGTGCCAGCAGCTTAAACAGGGGCCAAGAGACCCAGTACTTC
v_call: TRBV20-1; j_call: TRBJ1-4; d_call: NA; clone_size: NA; cdr3_aa: CSARSFGIGKLFF; cdr3_nt: TGCAGTGCTAGAAGTTTTGGGATCGGAAAACTGTTTTTT
v_call: TRBV7-9; j_call: TRBJ1-2; d_call: NA; clone_size: NA; cdr3_aa: CASSLGGPRSYGYTF; cdr3_nt: TGTGCCAGCAGCTTAGGGGGACCGCGGTCCTATGGCTACACCTTC
v_call: TRBV20-1; j_call: TRBJ1-1; d_call: NA; clone_size: NA; cdr3_aa: CSPAEAFF; cdr3_nt: TGCAGTCCGGCTGAAGCTTTCTTT